This T cell receptor (beta chain) was sequenced during a study of cytomegalovirus exposure and HLA in healthy donors. The CDR3 is 15 amino acids. From germline, CDR1 is SGHVS and CDR2 FQNEAQ. The V end was cut by 0 bases, the J end by 1 base, with 9 bases between. A remark on this clone: Antigen unknown.

Primers: 60 Vbeta forward and 13 Jbeta reverse. The repertoire was sequenced with immunoSEQ multiplex PCR; TCRdb's copy has only in-frame clones and lacks some. Here the sample spans 170,000 or so clones, roughly 80% being singletons. General study results and limits: Most TCR sequences were rare, but some public TCRs occurred in many donors. The study recorded 150 to 200 TCR beta chains that were cytomegalovirus-associated. According to an earlier analysis, most TCR beta V segments yielded productive rearrangements about 90% or about 30% of the time.

This TCR came from a woman between 45 and 60 years old in good health and CMV-seropositive. Specimen: PBMCs. The chain links TRBV7-8 to TRBJ1-1; no clear D gene. The chain's CDR3 is CASSLAQAGNTEAFF. DNA for the CDR3: TGTGCCAGCAGCTTAGCGCAGGCGGGGAACACTGAAGCTTTCTTT.